Shown below are 27 T cell receptor beta chains from a single sample sequenced in a study of CXCR3-negative and CXCR3-positive naive CD8 T cells. Libraries of TRB cDNA were made by 5' RACE and carried UMIs. TCRdb re-called the 5' RACE reads and shows each CDR3 protein once, DNA omitted. The sample has some 48,000 distinct CDR3 sequences. Sequenced input: naive CXCR3- CD8+ T cells from blood. Subset in this sample: CD45RO-CCR7+CD27+CD95- naive CD8+ T cells lacking CXCR3 (TNR3-). The receptors were gathered from a human donor in good health. Some clones in this sample may be carry-over from other donors' samples.

V usage is TRBV6-6 and J usage is TRBJ2-5; lacking DNA, the TRBD1 call made by TCRdb goes unchecked. Per germline, CDR1 MNHNY and CDR2 SVGAGI (reference sequence). The CDR3 has 14 amino acids. CDR3 in amino acids: CASSSGAIQETQYF.

CDR3 amino acids: CASSSASWGREINEQFF. The chain combines TRBV5-5 with TRBJ2-1; no DNA is available, so the TRBD1 call from TCRdb remains unchecked. There are 17 residues in the CDR3. The germline V gene has CDR1 SGHKS and CDR2 YYEKEE (reference sequence).

The V call is TRBV2, the J call TRBJ2-5; TCRdb names TRBD2, which stays unverified in the absence of DNA. This CDR3 comprises 15 residues. Germline V gene data show CDR1 as SNHLY and CDR2 as FYNNEI. The CDR3 sequence: CASRETSALKETQYF.

The rearrangement uses TRBV19 and TRBJ2-2; the TCRdb D gene call, TRBD2, has no DNA to confirm it. Germline V lookup: CDR1 LNHDA, CDR2 SQIVND (reference sequence). The CDR3 loop spans 18 amino acids. The CDR3 is CASSMGLELAGNTGELFF.

V is TRBV7-2 and J is TRBJ2-7. The CDR3 is 13 residues long. Per germline, CDR1 SGHTA and CDR2 FQGNSA. CDR3 in amino acids: CASRDFTGYEQYF.

The CDR3: CASSYAGTGVGTGELFF. This rearrangement joins TRBV5-5 to TRBJ2-2; lacking DNA, the TRBD1 call made by TCRdb goes unchecked. The germline CDR1 and CDR2 sequences are SGHKS and YYEKEE (reference sequence). This CDR3 is built from 17 residues.

The rearrangement uses TRBV7-9 and TRBJ2-3; TCRdb indicates TRBD1, and absent DNA this call remains unverified. In germline, CDR1 is SEHNR, CDR2 FQNEAQ (reference sequence). The CDR3 runs 18 residues. The chain's CDR3 is CASYGNPRTAESTDTQYF.

The genes are TRBV4-1 and TRBJ1-1; TCRdb outputs TRBD1, but without DNA this stays unchecked. CDR1 MGHRA and CDR2 YSYEKL come from the germline V gene. The length of the CDR3 is 14 residues. This CDR3 is CASSQGGLNTEAFF.

The chain has TRBV28 and TRBJ2-5; TCRdb gives TRBD2 as the D gene, but with no DNA this cannot be confirmed. This CDR3 has 16 residues. CDR1 MDHEN and CDR2 SYDVKM come from the germline V gene. CDR3 loop: CASSPVSGRLQETQYF.

The V call is TRBV7-3, the J call TRBJ2-1; TCRdb indicates TRBD1, and absent DNA this call remains unverified. Germline V CDR1 and CDR2: SGHTA, FQGTGA. The CDR3 totals 15 residues. This CDR3 is CASSQTYGGDDEQFF.

V gene TRBV9 combines with J gene TRBJ1-1. In germline, CDR1 is SGDLS, CDR2 YYNGEE. The CDR3 contains 13 residues. The CDR3 is CASSPLGLPEAFF.

The genes are TRBV2 and TRBJ1-1. CDR3 length equals 11 residues. Germline CDR1 is SNHLY and CDR2 is FYNNEI. CDR3 loop: CANGGPTEAFF.

The chain joins TRBV4-2 to TRBJ2-1; TCRdb returns TRBD2, unconfirmable since there is no DNA. CDR3 size: 16 residues. The germline V gene has CDR1 LGHNA and CDR2 YNFKEQ. CDR3 sequence: CASSQGSSGGANEQFF.

The chain combines TRBV27 with TRBJ2-1; the TCRdb call, TRBD2, lacks DNA for checking. CDR3 length: 12 amino acids. Germline V gene data show CDR1 as MNHEY and CDR2 as SMNVEV (reference sequence). CDR3: CASSLSGGAQFF.

The genes are TRBV29-1 and TRBJ1-5. Germline-derived CDR1 and CDR2 are SQVTM and ANQGSEA. The CDR3 consists of 16 residues. This CDR3 reads CSVEVSNRARNLTQHF.

The chain combines TRBV10-3 with TRBJ2-7; the TRBD1 assignment by TCRdb is unverifiable without DNA. This CDR3 has 12 residues. The germline V gene has CDR1 ENHRY and CDR2 SYGVKD. The CDR3 loop is CAIGTGTTGQYF.

The V gene is TRBV7-2, the J gene TRBJ1-2; as DNA is missing, the TRBD1 call by TCRdb cannot be tested. CDR1 SGHTA and CDR2 FQGNSA come from the germline V gene. This CDR3 region has 13 residues. The CDR3 loop reads CASSRVTGSGYTF.

This chain uses TRBV4-1 with TRBJ2-3; TCRdb's D gene call, TRBD2, goes unchecked for lack of DNA. The germline V gene encodes CDR1 MGHRA and CDR2 YSYEKL. The CDR3 consists of 15 residues. The CDR3 sequence is CASSQLAASTDTQYF.

This sequence joins TRBV7-9 and TRBJ1-1. CDR3 size: 11 residues. Germline-derived CDR1 and CDR2 are SEHNR and FQNEAQ (reference sequence). The CDR3 is CASSLRAEAFF.

This chain uses TRBV20-1 with TRBJ1-2; TCRdb proposes TRBD1, but this gene call is untestable without DNA. Germline lookup yields CDR1 DFQATT and CDR2 SNEGSKA (reference sequence). The CDR3 runs 13 residues. The CDR3 loop is CSAEEQATYGYTF.

The gene calls are TRBV7-8 and TRBJ1-2. This CDR3 is built from 14 residues. CDR1 and CDR2 from the germline V gene are SGHVS and FQNEAQ. The CDR3 here is CASSLDGTYYGYTF.

The chain uses TRBV20-1 and TRBJ1-2; the D gene TCRdb calls, TRBD1, cannot be checked with no DNA. Germline-derived CDR1 and CDR2 are DFQATT and SNEGSKA (reference sequence). The length of the CDR3 is 11 residues. CDR3: CSAGDSVGYTF.

The chain is built from TRBV7-9 and TRBJ2-7; TCRdb's D call, TRBD1, is unchecked because there is no DNA. Germline-derived CDR1 and CDR2 are SEHNR and FQNEAQ (reference sequence). This CDR3 has 15 residues. This chain's CDR3 is CASGESDRGLYEQYF.

The chain's CDR3 is CASSPALSVAYEQYF. The chain uses TRBV11-2 and TRBJ2-7; TCRdb outputs TRBD2, but without DNA this stays unchecked. The CDR3 runs 15 residues. Germline CDR1 SGHAT, CDR2 FQNNGV.

CDR3 sequence: CSAIRKGGTTNENEQFF. V gene TRBV20-1 combines with J gene TRBJ2-1; lacking DNA, the TRBD2 call made by TCRdb goes unchecked. This CDR3 is built from 17 residues. The V gene's germline CDR1 is DFQATT and CDR2 SNEGSKA (reference sequence).

The CDR3 reads CASASISYEQYF. The rearrangement links TRBV3-1 to TRBJ2-7. CDR3 length: 12 amino acids. In germline, CDR1 is LGHDT, CDR2 YNNKEL (reference sequence).

CDR3 loop: CASSEWGDGEQFF. V and J are TRBV25-1 and TRBJ2-1; the TCRdb D gene call, TRBD1, has no DNA to confirm it. Germline V lookup: CDR1 MGHDK, CDR2 SYGVNS. This CDR3 is 13 amino acids long.